These 25 T cell receptor beta chains came from one sample sequenced in a study of vaccination and CD4 T cells after COVID-19. No antigen has been identified for these receptors. This sample's treatment: 10-day PBMC culture with coronavirus spike peptide pools or control peptides (ViraFEST assay). Ahead of the COVID-19 pandemic (2011-2018), the CD4+ T cells of the unexposed donor were collected. At the Johns Hopkins FTIC core, DNA taken from cultured CD4+ T cells was sequenced by way of the Oncomine TCR Beta short-read assay. TCRdb processed the PCR reads anew with MiXCR; each CDR3 protein has one entry. The sample records 8,500 to 10,000 distinct CDR3 sequences, less than 70% being singletons. Sequenced input: CD4+ T cells from blood, cultured in vitro. The receptors originated from a human donor in good health.

In this sample, this clonotype turned up a few times. The chain is built from TRBV6-2 or TRBV6-3 and TRBJ1-2; D is possibly TRBD1 (5 bases). The CDR3 loop spans 18 amino acids. The V end was cut by 0 bases, the J end by 0 bases, with 17 bases between. Germline CDR1 and CDR2: MNHEY and SVGEGT. The CDR3 region is CASSYSSRGGRSNYGYTF. The CDR3, as DNA: TGTGCCAGCAGTTACTCATCGCGCGGGGGACGATCTAACTATGGCTACACCTTC.

This chain uses TRBV28 with TRBJ2-2, with 9 positions matching TRBD1. Germline trimming cut 2 bases from V and 2 bases from J; bases unmatched to any gene: 9. CDR1 MDHEN and CDR2 SYDVKM come from the germline V gene. The CDR3 loop spans 18 amino acids. CDR3 DNA sequence: TGTGCCAGCAGTTTAATTTTCGGGACAGGGAGAAACACCGGGGAGCTGTTTTTT. This encodes CASSLIFGTGRNTGELFF.

With respect to this clonotype: A read error may produce the germline difference seen at one junction end. The V call is TRBV28, the J call TRBJ1-1, with D unclear. There are 13 residues in the CDR3. The germline gives CDR1 MDHEN, CDR2 SYDVKM. CDR3: CASSFQQNTGAFF. For the CDR3, the DNA is TGTGCCAGCAGTTTCCAACAGAACACTGGAGCTTTCTTT. Full variable domain (remainder filled in from reference TRBV28 and TRBJ1-1): DVKVTQSSRYLVKRTGEKVFLECVQDMDHENMFWYRQDPGLGLRLIYFSYDVKMKEKGDIPEGYSVSREKKERFSLILESASTNQTSMYLCASSFQQNTGAFFGQGTRLTVV.

The gene calls are TRBV20-1 and TRBJ2-1; 10 nucleotides line up with TRBD2. This CDR3 is 14 amino acids long. V lost 4 bases to trimming and J lost 10 bases; unmatched junction nucleotides: 10. The germline gives CDR1 DFQATT, CDR2 SNEGSKA (reference sequence). Here the CDR3 reads CSATRGLASNEQFF. CDR3 DNA: TGCAGTGCTACGAGGGGACTAGCGTCTAACGAGCAGTTCTTC.

The table lists this clonotype with a count of one. The chain carries TRBV19 and TRBJ1-3, with no clear D. Trimming removed 3 bases from V and 2 bases from J, with 8 bases in between. CDR3 length: 14 residues. Germline CDR1 reads LNHDA; CDR2 reads SQIVND (reference sequence). The CDR3 region has the DNA TGTGCCAGTAGTATCCCCGGGGCTGGAAACACCATATATTTT. This sequence encodes CASSIPGAGNTIYF. The full variable domain, rest sourced from reference TRBV19 and TRBJ1-3, is DGGITQSPKYLFRKEGQNVTLSCEQNLNHDAMYWYRQDPGQGLRLIYYSQIVNDFQKGDIAEGYSVSREKKESFPLTVTSAQKNPTAFYLCASSIPGAGNTIYFGEGSWLTVV.

The V gene is TRBV11-2, the J gene TRBJ2-2, with 9 bases fitting TRBD1. V dropped 6 bases and J dropped 4; count of bases not matched to a gene: 9. The CDR3 length is 16 residues. Per germline, CDR1 SGHAT and CDR2 FQNNGV. The CDR3 loop reads CASRPNRGPSTGELFF. The CDR3, as DNA: TGTGCCAGCAGGCCTAACAGGGGGCCGAGCACCGGGGAGCTGTTTTTT.

This chain uses TRBV6-1 with TRBJ1-6; TRBD1 aligns across 8 bases. The length of the CDR3 is 13 residues. CDR1 and CDR2 from the germline V gene are MNHNS and SASEGT. V lost 6 bases to trimming and J lost 6 bases; unmatched junction nucleotides: 1. The CDR3 DNA is TGTGCCAGCAGGGACAGGGTTAATTCACCCCTCCACTTT. Its protein product is CASRDRVNSPLHF.

This clonotype was seen only a few times. The CDR3 is CATKTSGGVGIADTQYF. For the CDR3, the DNA is TGTGCCACCAAGACTAGCGGGGGGGTGGGAATCGCCGATACGCAGTATTTT. The chain couples TRBV15 to TRBJ2-3, with 14 bases identical to TRBD2. Germline V lookup: CDR1 LNHNV, CDR2 YYDKDF (reference sequence). CDR3 length equals 17 residues. The trim removed 7 bases at V and 6 bases at J, leaving 12 bases unmatched.

This clonotype was recorded a few times. This chain uses TRBV27 with TRBJ2-3, with 9 bases identical to TRBD2. Germline V gene lookup returns CDR1 MNHEY and CDR2 SMNVEV (reference sequence). The CDR3 spans 14 residues. Trimming removed 4 bases from V and 3 bases from J; junction bases left unmatched: 2. CDR3 DNA: TGTGCCAGCAGTTGGAGCGGGAGGACAGATACGCAGTATTTT. It encodes CASSWSGRTDTQYF.

The V and J genes are TRBV19 and TRBJ1-1; D is undetermined. With 7 bases removed from V and 0 bases from J, the gap between germline ends came to 18 bases. The CDR3 totals 16 residues. CDR1 is LNHDA and CDR2 is SQIVND in the germline V gene (reference sequence). CDR3 nucleotides: TGTGCCAGTAATCCCGGGATAGCCCGCATGAACACTGAAGCTTTCTTT. Translated: CASNPGIARMNTEAFF.

This clonotype was counted once. V and J are TRBV6-1 and TRBJ2-1; 7 nucleotides match TRBD2. The CDR3 loop spans 15 amino acids. V shed 6 bases and J 8 bases; nucleotides not matched to a gene: 13. Germline V lookup: CDR1 MNHNS, CDR2 SASEGT. The CDR3 DNA reads as TGTGCCAGCAGCGCGTACGGACTAGATCTGGATGAGCAGTTCTTC. It encodes CASSAYGLDLDEQFF.

This clonotype was detected only a few times. J is TRBJ1-6 and V is TRBV6-1; no clear D. This CDR3 contains 15 residues. Germline V gene data show CDR1 as MNHNS and CDR2 as SASEGT. V shed 6 bases and J shed 9 bases, with 18 bases lying between them. The CDR3 DNA is TGTGCCAGCAGCCGCTCGCCGGGTAAGGGTTCACCCCTCCACTTT. Amino acids: CASSRSPGKGSPLHF.

V is TRBV7-9 and J is TRBJ2-1; the match to TRBD1 covers 10 bases. The germline gives CDR1 SEHNR, CDR2 FQNEAQ (reference sequence). Trimming removed 4 bases from V and 1 base from J; junction bases left unmatched: 1. The length of the CDR3 is 15 residues. In DNA, the CDR3 is TGTGCCAGCAGCTCGGGACAGGGGTCCTACAATGAGCAGTTCTTC. It translates to CASSSGQGSYNEQFF.

This chain joins TRBV12-5 and TRBJ1-2; D is possibly TRBD1 (5 bases). The length of the CDR3 is 15 residues. The V and J ends lost 6 bases and 5 bases respectively, with 19 bases between them. Germline V gene sequence: CDR1 LGHNT, CDR2 FRNRAP. The CDR3 nucleotides are TGTGCTAGTGGCGATACGACAGCCCCGCAGTATGGCTACACCTTC. It is translated as CASGDTTAPQYGYTF.

This rearrangement joins TRBV9 to TRBJ2-3, with D unclear. Germline values: CDR1 SGDLS, CDR2 YYNGEE. The CDR3 is 12 residues long. V was clipped by 4 bases and J by 5 bases, with 8 bases between them. The CDR3 nucleotides are TGTGCCAGCAGCCCGGGCGAAGATACGCAGTATTTT. This codes for CASSPGEDTQYF. The full variable domain, with the rest looked up from reference TRBV9 and TRBJ2-3, is DSGVTQTPKHLITATGQRVTLRCSPRSGDLSVYWYQQSLDQGLQFLIQYYNGEERAKGNILERFSAQQFPDLHSELNLSSLELGDSALYFCASSPGEDTQYFGPGTRLTVL.

V is TRBV6-2 or TRBV6-3 and J is TRBJ2-6, with a weak D call TRBD1 (6 bases). Germline loops: CDR1 MNHEY, CDR2 SVGEGT. V was cut by 5 bases and J by 2 bases, with 16 bases left in between. This CDR3 contains 17 residues. CDR3 protein: CASSTTGFFAGANVLTF. The CDR3 nucleotides are TGTGCCAGCAGTACCACAGGGTTCTTTGCTGGGGCCAACGTCCTGACTTTC.

This chain connects TRBV5-8 to TRBJ2-1; D may be TRBD2 (6 bases). CDR1 is SGHTS, CDR2 YDEGEE, per germline. CDR3 size: 17 residues. Deletions cut 0 bases from V and 0 bases from J, with 13 bases between. This CDR3 is CASSLALLASSYNEQFF. CDR3 DNA sequence: TGTGCCAGCAGCTTGGCCCTTCTAGCGAGCTCCTACAATGAGCAGTTCTTC.

The table lists this clonotype with a few counts. This sequence joins TRBV7-9 and TRBJ1-4; D not resolved. The CDR3 sequence is 15 residues long. V lost 0 bases to trimming and J lost 3 bases, with 8 bases between them. Germline V CDR1 and CDR2: SEHNR, FQNEAQ (reference sequence). CDR3 DNA sequence: TGTGCCAGCAGCTTAGCGTCAGGTCCTAATGAAAAACTGTTTTTT. This encodes CASSLASGPNEKLFF.

The chain has TRBV7-9 and TRBJ2-7, with D tentatively TRBD1 or TRBD2 (5 bases each). CDR1 and CDR2 from the germline V gene are SEHNR and FQNEAQ (reference sequence). The CDR3 runs to 14 residues. V was clipped by 3 bases and J by 6 bases, with 15 bases between them. The CDR3 protein is CASSFEGSATEQYF. The CDR3 coding sequence is TGTGCCAGCAGCTTCGAGGGGTCGGCTACCGAGCAGTACTTC.

V is TRBV27 and J is TRBJ1-3; the match to TRBD1 covers 9 bases. The CDR3 contains 18 residues. CDR1 and CDR2 from the germline V gene are MNHEY and SMNVEV (reference sequence). V was pared by 5 bases and J by 1 base, with 12 bases of the junction left unmatched. The CDR3 loop is CASSPGDRVDLSGNTIYF. The DNA for the CDR3 is TGTGCCAGCAGTCCCGGGGACAGGGTGGATTTATCTGGAAACACCATATATTTT.

The sample holds a few counts of this clonotype. The CDR3 DNA reads as TGCAGTGCTAGTCCTACCACGACAGGGGGAAGCCGAGAGCAGTACTTC. Encoded protein: CSASPTTTGGSREQYF. This chain connects TRBV20-1 to TRBJ2-7; TRBD1 agrees at 9 bases. The CDR3 spans 16 residues. CDR1 is DFQATT and CDR2 is SNEGSKA in the germline V gene (reference sequence). The junction had 16 bases not matched to a gene; V was cut back by 3 bases and J by 7 bases.

This sequence joins TRBV28 and TRBJ1-1; tentative D call: TRBD1 (5 bases). Per the germline V gene, CDR1 is MDHEN and CDR2 is SYDVKM. This CDR3 spans 11 amino acids. Trimming cost V 3 bases and J 10 bases, with 9 bases left between them. CDR3 nucleotides: TGTGCCAGCAGTTTGTGGGGGGGAGCTTTCTTT. Translating it yields CASSLWGGAFF.

This clonotype has more than one count but fewer than ten. The rearrangement joins TRBV7-6 to TRBJ1-1; TRBD1 agrees at 9 bases. Germline CDR1 and CDR2: SGHVS and FNYEAQ. J was trimmed by 11 bases and V by 6 bases; bases with no gene match: 4. The CDR3 consists of 11 residues. For the CDR3, the DNA is TGTGCCAGCAGAGACAGGGGGGAGGCTTTCTTT. It codes for CASRDRGEAFF. Together with reference TRBV7-6 and TRBJ1-1, the CDR3 gives the full variable domain: GAGVSQSPRYKVTKRGQDVALRCDPISGHVSLYWYRQALGQGPEFLTYFNYEAQQDKSGLPNDRFSAERPEGSISTLTIQRTEQRDSAMYRCASRDRGEAFFGQGTRLTVV.

This clonotype was picked up a small number of times. The chain uses TRBV19 and TRBJ2-5; 9 nucleotides agree with TRBD1. Germline CDR1 LNHDA, CDR2 SQIVND (reference sequence). The junction had 7 bases not matched to a gene; V was cut back by 4 bases and J by 4 bases. The CDR3 totals 15 residues. The DNA of the CDR3 is TGTGCCAGTAGTACACAGGGGGCGCTGGGAGAGACCCAGTACTTC. It codes for CASSTQGALGETQYF.

This chain uses TRBV7-9 with TRBJ2-7, with D tentatively TRBD1 or TRBD2 (5 bases each). Per the germline V gene, CDR1 is SEHNR and CDR2 is FQNEAQ (reference sequence). The CDR3 contains 15 residues. Trimming took 2 bases from V and 5 from J, leaving 16 bases between them. The CDR3 region has the DNA TGTGCCAGCAGCTTAATACGGGGCCGGCCTAACGAGCAGTACTTC. This gives the protein CASSLIRGRPNEQYF.